The 9 T cell receptor beta chains below all came from one sample that was sequenced in a study of CD8 T cells in Susac syndrome. RNA amounts of roughly 0.45 to 1 ug underwent reverse transcription with random hexamers. TCRdb analysed the immunoSEQ multiplex PCR reads with MiXCR anew, one entry per CDR3 protein. The data hold about 100,000 distinct CDR3 sequences, with about 93% observed a single time. Sample: CD8+ T cells from PBMCs. These receptors came from a human donor in good health.

This clonotype has a single count. The V call is TRBV9, the J call TRBJ2-3; 11 bases fit TRBD2. CDR1 and CDR2 (germline): SGDLS, YYNGEE. With 4 bases clipped from V and 5 bases from J, the junction kept 15 bases outside the gene matches. This CDR3 has 18 residues. CDR3 sequence: CASSPYPQLAGAQDTQYF. The CDR3 DNA reads as TGTGCCAGCAGCCCCTATCCACAACTAGCGGGGGCACAAGATACGCAGTATTTT.

This clonotype has a single count. The rearrangement links TRBV4-1 to TRBJ2-3; D is undetermined. CDR1 is MGHRA, CDR2 YSYEKL, per germline. V lost 0 bases and J 4 bases, leaving 8 bases between the germline ends. The CDR3 extends over 14 amino acids. The CDR3 loop is CASSQDSPADTQYF. Here the CDR3 DNA reads TGCGCCAGCAGCCAAGATTCCCCGGCAGATACGCAGTATTTT.

The sample holds one count of this clonotype. The chain carries TRBV2 and TRBJ2-7, with D unclear. CDR1 is SNHLY, CDR2 FYNNEI, per germline. CDR3 length equals 13 residues. The germline V and J ends were trimmed by 7 bases and 7 bases, with 17 bases remaining between them. The CDR3 region is CASTQSNLREQYF. Here the CDR3 DNA reads TGTGCCAGCACCCAATCGAATCTCAGGGAGCAGTACTTC.

This clonotype was counted once. The gene calls are TRBV15 and TRBJ2-5; the D gene is possibly TRBD1 (6 bases). Germline V gene lookup returns CDR1 LNHNV and CDR2 YYDKDF (reference sequence). This CDR3 has 14 residues. Trimming stripped 1 base from V and 5 bases from J, with 11 bases between. The CDR3, as DNA: TGTGCCACCAGCAGAGTCCAGGGGCCTGAGACCCAGTACTTC. Its protein product is CATSRVQGPETQYF.

The chain's CDR3 is CASSIDLEETQYF. CDR3 bases: TGTGCCAGTAGTATAGATCTAGAAGAGACCCAGTACTTC. The gene calls are TRBV19 and TRBJ2-5; D call uncertain. V was cut by 0 bases and J by 3 bases, with 5 bases left in between. Germline values: CDR1 LNHDA, CDR2 SQIVND (reference sequence). The CDR3 contains 13 residues.

This clonotype turned up a few times. J is TRBJ2-7 and V is TRBV29-1; maybe TRBD1 (5 bases). The V end lost 2 bases, the J end lost 3 bases, and 11 bases lay between the germline ends. In germline, CDR1 is SQVTM, CDR2 ANQGSEA. The CDR3 sequence is 13 residues long. Here the CDR3 reads CSVELGPLYEQYF. The CDR3 nucleotides are TGCAGCGTTGAACTGGGGCCCCTCTACGAGCAGTACTTC.

The rearrangement uses TRBV20-1 and TRBJ2-2, with 7 bases fitting TRBD1. CDR1 is DFQATT and CDR2 is SNEGSKA in the germline V gene (reference sequence). The CDR3 is made up of 16 amino acids. The V gene end was trimmed by 2 bases and the J gene end by 6 bases; junction bases not matched to a gene: 12. The CDR3 loop reads CSARRGQPGLAGELFF. The CDR3 bases are TGCAGTGCTAGAAGGGGACAGCCCGGCTTGGCCGGGGAGCTGTTTTTT.

The chain couples TRBV11-2 to TRBJ2-1, with D uncertain. Per the germline V gene, CDR1 is SGHAT and CDR2 is FQNNGV. V shed 2 bases and J shed 5 bases, with 7 bases lying between them. This CDR3 region has 13 residues. CDR3 amino acids: CASSLYQDNEQFF. Here the CDR3 DNA reads TGTGCCAGCAGCTTATATCAAGACAATGAGCAGTTCTTC.

The chain has TRBV29-1 and TRBJ2-7; 8 nucleotides match TRBD1. Germline assignment: CDR1 SQVTM and CDR2 ANQGSEA. The CDR3 is 13 amino acids. J was trimmed by 3 bases and V by 8 bases; bases with no gene match: 9. For the CDR3, the DNA is TGCAGCCACCTAGGACAGGGAGGCTACGAGCAGTACTTC. This encodes CSHLGQGGYEQYF.